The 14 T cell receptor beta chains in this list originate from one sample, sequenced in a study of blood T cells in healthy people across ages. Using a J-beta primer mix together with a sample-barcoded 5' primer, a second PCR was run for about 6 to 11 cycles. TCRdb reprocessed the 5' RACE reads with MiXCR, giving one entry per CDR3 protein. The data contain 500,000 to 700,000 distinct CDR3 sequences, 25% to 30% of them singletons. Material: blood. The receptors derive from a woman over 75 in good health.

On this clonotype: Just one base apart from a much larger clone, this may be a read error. The CDR3 spells CASSLLVGTGGWNEQYF. CDR3 DNA sequence: TGTGCCAGCAGCTTACTGGTCGGGACAGGGGGCTGGAATGAGCAGTACTTC. The chain uses TRBV7-9 and TRBJ2-5; 12 bases are a match to TRBD1. The germline CDR1 and CDR2 sequences are SEHNR and FQNEAQ (reference sequence). The V segment lost 2 bases and the J segment 11 bases; nucleotides outside the gene matches: 15. The CDR3 is made up of 17 amino acids.

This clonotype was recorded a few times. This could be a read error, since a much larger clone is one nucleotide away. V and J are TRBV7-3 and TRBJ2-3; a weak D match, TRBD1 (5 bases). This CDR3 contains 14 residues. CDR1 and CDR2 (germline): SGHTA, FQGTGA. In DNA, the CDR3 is TGTACCAGCAGCTCCAGGGTGGAGACAGATACGCAGTATTTT. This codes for CTSSSRVETDTQYF. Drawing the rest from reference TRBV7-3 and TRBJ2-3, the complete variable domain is GAGVSQTPSNKVTEKGKYVELRCDPISGHTALYWYRQSLGQGPEFLIYFQGTGAADDSGLPNDRFFAVRPEGSVSTLKIQRTERGDSAVYLCTSSSRVETDTQYFGPGTRLTVL.

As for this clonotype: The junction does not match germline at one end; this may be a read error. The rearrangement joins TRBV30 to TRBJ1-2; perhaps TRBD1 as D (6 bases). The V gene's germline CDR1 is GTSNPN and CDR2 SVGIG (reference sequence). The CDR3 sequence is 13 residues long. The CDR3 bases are TGTGCCTGGAGTCCTGGGGACAACTATGGCCACACCTTC. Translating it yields CAWSPGDNYGHTF.

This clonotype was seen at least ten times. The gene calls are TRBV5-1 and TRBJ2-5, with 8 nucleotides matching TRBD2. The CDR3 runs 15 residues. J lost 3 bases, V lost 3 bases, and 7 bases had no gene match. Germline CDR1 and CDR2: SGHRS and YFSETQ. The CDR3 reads CASSSDGGAEETQYF. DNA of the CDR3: TGCGCCAGCAGCTCCGACGGGGGGGCGGAAGAGACCCAGTACTTC.

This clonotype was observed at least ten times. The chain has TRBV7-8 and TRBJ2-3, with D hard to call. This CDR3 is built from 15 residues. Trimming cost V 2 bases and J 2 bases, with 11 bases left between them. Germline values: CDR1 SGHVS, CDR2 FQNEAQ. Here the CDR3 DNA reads TGTGCCAGCAGCTTATTGGCAGGAGACACAGATACGCAGTATTTT. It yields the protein CASSLLAGDTDTQYF.

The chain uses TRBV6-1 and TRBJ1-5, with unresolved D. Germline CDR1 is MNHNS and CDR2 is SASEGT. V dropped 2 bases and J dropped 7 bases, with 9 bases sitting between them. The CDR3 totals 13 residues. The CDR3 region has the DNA TGTGCCAGCAGTGAAACCGTGCAGCAGCCCCAGCATTTT. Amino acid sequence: CASSETVQQPQHF.

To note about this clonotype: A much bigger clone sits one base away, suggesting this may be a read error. This chain's CDR3 is CATSRIGTAEAFF. CDR3 nucleotides: TGTGCCACCAGCCGCATCGGGACAGCTGAAGCTTTCTTT. The V gene is TRBV7-6, the J gene TRBJ1-1; TRBD1 matches at 7 bases. The CDR3 runs to 13 residues. The germline V gene encodes CDR1 SGHVS and CDR2 FNYEAQ.

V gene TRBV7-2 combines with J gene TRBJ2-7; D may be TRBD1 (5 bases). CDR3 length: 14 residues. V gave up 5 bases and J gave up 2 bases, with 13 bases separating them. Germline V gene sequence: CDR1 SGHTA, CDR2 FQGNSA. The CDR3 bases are TGTGCCAGCAGCCTACAGGCACCAGCCTACGAGCAGTACTTC. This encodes CASSLQAPAYEQYF.

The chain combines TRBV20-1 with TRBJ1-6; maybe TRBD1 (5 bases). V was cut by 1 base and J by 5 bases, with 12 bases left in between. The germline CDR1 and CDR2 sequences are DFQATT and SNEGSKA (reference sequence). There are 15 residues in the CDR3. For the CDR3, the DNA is TGCAGTGCTAGAGTTGGCGGGGCGAATAATTCACCCCTCCACTTT. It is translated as CSARVGGANNSPLHF.

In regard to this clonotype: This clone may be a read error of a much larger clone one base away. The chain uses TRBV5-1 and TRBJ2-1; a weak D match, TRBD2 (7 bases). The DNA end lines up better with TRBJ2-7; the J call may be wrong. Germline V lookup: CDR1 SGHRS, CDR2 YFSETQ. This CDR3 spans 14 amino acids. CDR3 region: CANQRDTSYNEQYF. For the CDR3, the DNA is TGCGCCAACCAGCGGGACACCTCCTACAATGAGCAGTACTTC.

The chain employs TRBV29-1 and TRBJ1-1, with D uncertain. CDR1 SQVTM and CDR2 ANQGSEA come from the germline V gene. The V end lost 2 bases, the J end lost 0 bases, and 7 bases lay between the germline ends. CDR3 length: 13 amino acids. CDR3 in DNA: TGCAGCGTTGAAAAGGCCATGAACACTGAAGCTTTCTTT. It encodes CSVEKAMNTEAFF. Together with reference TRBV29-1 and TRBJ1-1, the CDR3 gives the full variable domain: SAVISQKPSRDICQRGTSLTIQCQVDSQVTMMFWYRQQPGQSLTLIATANQGSEATYESGFVIDKFPISRPNLTFSTLTVSNMSPEDSSIYLCSVEKAMNTEAFFGQGTRLTVV.

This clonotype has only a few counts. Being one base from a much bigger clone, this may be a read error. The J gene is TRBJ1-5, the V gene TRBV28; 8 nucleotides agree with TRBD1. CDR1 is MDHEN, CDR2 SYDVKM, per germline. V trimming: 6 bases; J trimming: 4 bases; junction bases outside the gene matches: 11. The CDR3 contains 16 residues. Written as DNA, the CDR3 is TGTGCCAGCAGCTCCCCTCGTTACAGGGGGAATCAGCCCCAGCATTTT. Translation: CASSSPRYRGNQPQHF.

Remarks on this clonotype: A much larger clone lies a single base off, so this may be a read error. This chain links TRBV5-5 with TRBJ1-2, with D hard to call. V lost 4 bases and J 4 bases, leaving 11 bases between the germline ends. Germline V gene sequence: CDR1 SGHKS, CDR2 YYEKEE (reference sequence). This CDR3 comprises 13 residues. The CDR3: CASSPYTAYGYTF. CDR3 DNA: TGTGCCAGCAGCCCCTATACAGCCTATGGCTACACCTTC.

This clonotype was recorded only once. DNA for the CDR3: TGCAGTGCTAGGGCCCTAAATGAGCAGTTCTTC. This gives the protein CSARALNEQFF. This chain connects TRBV20-1 to TRBJ2-1; D ambiguous. This CDR3 region has 11 residues. V gave up 3 bases and J gave up 7 bases, with 7 bases separating them. The germline gives CDR1 DFQATT, CDR2 SNEGSKA (reference sequence).